This entry is about one TCR beta chain. RNA, at about 0.5 to 1 ug, was reverse transcribed with random hexamers. TCRdb independently ran MiXCR on the immunoSEQ multiplex PCR reads; one entry per CDR3 protein. The table records approximately 170,000 distinct CDR3 sequences, 94% of them present only once. The data originate from a study of CD8 T cells in Susac syndrome. Germline CDR1 and CDR2: SQVTM and ANQGSEA. The CDR3 is made up of 16 amino acids. Unmatched junction bases numbered 11, after V lost 2 bases and J lost 4 bases. The sequence was collected from a human donor with multiple sclerosis. The rearrangement joins TRBV29-1 to TRBJ2-1; 7 bases line up with TRBD1. Sequenced input: CD4+ T cells from PBMCs. The DNA of the CDR3 is TGCAGCGTTGAAAGGGGGCTAGCTGCTAGTTACAATGAGCAGTTCTTC. Translating it yields CSVERGLAASYNEQFF.